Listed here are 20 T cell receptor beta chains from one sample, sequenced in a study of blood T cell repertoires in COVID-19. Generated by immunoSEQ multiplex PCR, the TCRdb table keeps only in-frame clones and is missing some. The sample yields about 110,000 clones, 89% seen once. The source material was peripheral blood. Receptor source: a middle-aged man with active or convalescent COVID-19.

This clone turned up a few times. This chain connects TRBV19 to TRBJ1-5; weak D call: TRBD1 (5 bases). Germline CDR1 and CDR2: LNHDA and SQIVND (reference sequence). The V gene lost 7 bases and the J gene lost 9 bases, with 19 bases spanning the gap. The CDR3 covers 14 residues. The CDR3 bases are TGTGCCAGTAAGAACCTCGGGGGTAGTGGGCCCCAGCATTTT. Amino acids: CASKNLGGSGPQHF. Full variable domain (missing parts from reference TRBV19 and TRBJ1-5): DGGITQSPKYLFRKEGQNVTLSCEQNLNHDAMYWYRQDPGQGLRLIYYSQIVNDFQKGDIAEGYSVSREKKESFPLTVTSAQKNPTAFYLCASKNLGGSGPQHFGDGTRLSIL.

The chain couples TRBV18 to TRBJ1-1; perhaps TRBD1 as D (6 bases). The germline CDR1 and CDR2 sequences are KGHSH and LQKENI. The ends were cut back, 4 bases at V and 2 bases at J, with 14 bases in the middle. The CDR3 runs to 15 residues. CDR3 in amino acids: CASSQIQGSNTEAFF. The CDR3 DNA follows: TGTGCCAGCTCACAAATCCAGGGGAGCAACACTGAAGCTTTCTTT.

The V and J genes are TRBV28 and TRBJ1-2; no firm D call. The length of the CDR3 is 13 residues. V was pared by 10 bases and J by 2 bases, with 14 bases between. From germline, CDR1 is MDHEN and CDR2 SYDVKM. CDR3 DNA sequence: TGTGCCACCGGGCCCCCGGGAAACTATGGCTACACCTTC. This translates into CATGPPGNYGYTF.

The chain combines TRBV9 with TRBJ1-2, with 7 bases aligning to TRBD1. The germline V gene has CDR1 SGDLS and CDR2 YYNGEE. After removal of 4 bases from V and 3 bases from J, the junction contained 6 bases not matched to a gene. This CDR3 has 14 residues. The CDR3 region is CASSFRGTDYGYTF. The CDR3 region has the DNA TGTGCCAGCAGCTTCCGGGGGACAGACTATGGCTACACCTTC.

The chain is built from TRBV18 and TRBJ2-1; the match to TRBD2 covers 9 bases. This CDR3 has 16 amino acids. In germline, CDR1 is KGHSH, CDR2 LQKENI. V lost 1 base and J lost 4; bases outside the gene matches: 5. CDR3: CASSPRSSGTYNEQFF. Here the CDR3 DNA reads TGTGCCAGCTCACCACGGTCTAGCGGGACTTACAATGAGCAGTTCTTC.

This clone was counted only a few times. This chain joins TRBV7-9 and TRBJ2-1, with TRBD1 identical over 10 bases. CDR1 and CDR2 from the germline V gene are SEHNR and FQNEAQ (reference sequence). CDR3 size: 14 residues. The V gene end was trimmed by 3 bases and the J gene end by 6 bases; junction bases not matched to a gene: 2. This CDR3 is CASSLGQGSNEQFF. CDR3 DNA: TGTGCCAGCAGCTTGGGACAGGGGTCCAATGAGCAGTTCTTC.

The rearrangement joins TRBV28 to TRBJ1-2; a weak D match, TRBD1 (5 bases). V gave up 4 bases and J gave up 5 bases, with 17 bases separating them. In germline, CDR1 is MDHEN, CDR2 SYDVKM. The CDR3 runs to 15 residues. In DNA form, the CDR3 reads TGTGCCAGCAGTTCCTTTGGGGCCGGCGGTTATGGCTACACCTTC. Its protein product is CASSSFGAGGYGYTF.

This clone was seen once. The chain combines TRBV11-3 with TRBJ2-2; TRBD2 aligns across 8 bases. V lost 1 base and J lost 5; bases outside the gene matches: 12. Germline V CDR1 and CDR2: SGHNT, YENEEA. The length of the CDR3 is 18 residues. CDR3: CASSLGLARLQGTGELFF. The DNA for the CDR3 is TGTGCCAGCAGCTTAGGACTAGCGAGACTCCAAGGGACCGGGGAGCTGTTTTTT.

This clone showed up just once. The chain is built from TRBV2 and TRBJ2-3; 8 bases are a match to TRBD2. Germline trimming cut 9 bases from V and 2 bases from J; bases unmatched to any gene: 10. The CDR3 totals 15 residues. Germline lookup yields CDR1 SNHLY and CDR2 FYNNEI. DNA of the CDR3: TGTGCCAGTCCCCCCGGCGGGAGGAACACAGATACGCAGTATTTT. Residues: CASPPGGRNTDTQYF.

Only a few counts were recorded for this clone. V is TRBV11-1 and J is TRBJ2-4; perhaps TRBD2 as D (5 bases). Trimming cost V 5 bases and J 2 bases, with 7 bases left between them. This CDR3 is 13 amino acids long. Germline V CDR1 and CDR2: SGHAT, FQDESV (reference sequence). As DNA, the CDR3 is TGTGCCAGCAGCCCCGGGACCAAAAACATTCAGTACTTC. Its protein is CASSPGTKNIQYF.

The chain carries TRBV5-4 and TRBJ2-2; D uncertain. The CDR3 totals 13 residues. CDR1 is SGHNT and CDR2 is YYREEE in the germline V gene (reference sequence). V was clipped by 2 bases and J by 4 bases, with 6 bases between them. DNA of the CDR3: TGTGCCAGCAGCTTATTCATCACCGGGGAGCTGTTTTTT. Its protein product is CASSLFITGELFF.

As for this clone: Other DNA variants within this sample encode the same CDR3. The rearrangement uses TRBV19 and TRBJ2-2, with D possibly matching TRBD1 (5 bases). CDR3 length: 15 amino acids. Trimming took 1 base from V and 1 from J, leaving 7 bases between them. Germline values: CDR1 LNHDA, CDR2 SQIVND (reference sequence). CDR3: CASSIGGRNTGELFF. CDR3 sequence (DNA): TGTGCCAGTAGTATAGGGGGCAGGAACACCGGGGAGCTGTTTTTT.

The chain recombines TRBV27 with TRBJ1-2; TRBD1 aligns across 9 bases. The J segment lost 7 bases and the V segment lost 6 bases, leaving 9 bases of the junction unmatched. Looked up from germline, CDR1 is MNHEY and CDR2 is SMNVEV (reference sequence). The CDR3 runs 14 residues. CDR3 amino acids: CASRDGTGKGGYTF. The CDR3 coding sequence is TGTGCCAGCAGGGACGGGACAGGGAAGGGTGGCTACACCTTC.

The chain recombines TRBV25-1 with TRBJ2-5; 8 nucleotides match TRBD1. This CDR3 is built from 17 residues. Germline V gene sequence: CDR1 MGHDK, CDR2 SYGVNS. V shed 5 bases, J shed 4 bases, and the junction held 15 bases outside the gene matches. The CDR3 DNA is TGTGCCAGCAGTCCCCCGACAGGGGTTTCTTTAGGAGAGACCCAGTACTTC. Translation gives CASSPPTGVSLGETQYF.

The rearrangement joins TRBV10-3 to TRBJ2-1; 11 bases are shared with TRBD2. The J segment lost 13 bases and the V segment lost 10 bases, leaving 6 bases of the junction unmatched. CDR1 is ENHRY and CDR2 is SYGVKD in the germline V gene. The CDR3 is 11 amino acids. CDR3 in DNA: TGTGCCACCCAAACTAGCGGGAGTCAGTTCTTC. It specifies CATQTSGSQFF.

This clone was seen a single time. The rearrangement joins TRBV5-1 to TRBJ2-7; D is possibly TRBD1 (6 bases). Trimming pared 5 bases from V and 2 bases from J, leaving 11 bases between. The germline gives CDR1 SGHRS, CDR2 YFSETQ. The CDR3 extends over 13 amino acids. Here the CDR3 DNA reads TGCGCCAGCAGATCAGGGGTCACCTACGAGCAGTACTTC. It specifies CASRSGVTYEQYF.

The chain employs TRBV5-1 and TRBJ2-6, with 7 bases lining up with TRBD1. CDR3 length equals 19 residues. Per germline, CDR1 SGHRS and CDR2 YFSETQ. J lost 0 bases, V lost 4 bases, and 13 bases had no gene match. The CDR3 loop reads CASSPRPQGQHSGANVLTF. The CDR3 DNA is TGCGCCAGCAGCCCGAGGCCACAGGGACAGCACTCTGGGGCCAACGTCCTGACTTTC.

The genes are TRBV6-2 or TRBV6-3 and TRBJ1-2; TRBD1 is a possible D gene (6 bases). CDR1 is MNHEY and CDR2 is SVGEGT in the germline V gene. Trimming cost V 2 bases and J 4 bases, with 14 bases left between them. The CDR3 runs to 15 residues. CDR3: CASSYDRPRGYGYTF. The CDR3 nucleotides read TGTGCCAGCAGTTACGACAGGCCGAGGGGCTATGGCTACACCTTC.

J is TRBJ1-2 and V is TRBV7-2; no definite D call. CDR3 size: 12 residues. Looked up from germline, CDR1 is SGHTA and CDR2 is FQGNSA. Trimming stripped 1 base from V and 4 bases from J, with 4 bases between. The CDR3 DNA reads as TGTGCCAGCAGCTTAGACACCTATGGCTACACCTTC. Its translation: CASSLDTYGYTF.

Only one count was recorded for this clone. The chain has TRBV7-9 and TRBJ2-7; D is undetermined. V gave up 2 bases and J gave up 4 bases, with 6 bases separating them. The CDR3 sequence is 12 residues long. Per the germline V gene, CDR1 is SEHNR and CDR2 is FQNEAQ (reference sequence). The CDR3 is CASSLRPYEQYF. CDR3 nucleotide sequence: TGTGCCAGCAGCTTACGTCCGTACGAGCAGTACTTC. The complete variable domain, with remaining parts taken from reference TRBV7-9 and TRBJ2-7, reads DTGVSQNPRHKITKRGQNVTFRCDPISEHNRLYWYRQTLGQGPEFLTYFQNEAQLEKSRLLSDRFSAERPKGSFSTLEIQRTEQGDSAMYLCASSLRPYEQYFGPGTRLTVT.